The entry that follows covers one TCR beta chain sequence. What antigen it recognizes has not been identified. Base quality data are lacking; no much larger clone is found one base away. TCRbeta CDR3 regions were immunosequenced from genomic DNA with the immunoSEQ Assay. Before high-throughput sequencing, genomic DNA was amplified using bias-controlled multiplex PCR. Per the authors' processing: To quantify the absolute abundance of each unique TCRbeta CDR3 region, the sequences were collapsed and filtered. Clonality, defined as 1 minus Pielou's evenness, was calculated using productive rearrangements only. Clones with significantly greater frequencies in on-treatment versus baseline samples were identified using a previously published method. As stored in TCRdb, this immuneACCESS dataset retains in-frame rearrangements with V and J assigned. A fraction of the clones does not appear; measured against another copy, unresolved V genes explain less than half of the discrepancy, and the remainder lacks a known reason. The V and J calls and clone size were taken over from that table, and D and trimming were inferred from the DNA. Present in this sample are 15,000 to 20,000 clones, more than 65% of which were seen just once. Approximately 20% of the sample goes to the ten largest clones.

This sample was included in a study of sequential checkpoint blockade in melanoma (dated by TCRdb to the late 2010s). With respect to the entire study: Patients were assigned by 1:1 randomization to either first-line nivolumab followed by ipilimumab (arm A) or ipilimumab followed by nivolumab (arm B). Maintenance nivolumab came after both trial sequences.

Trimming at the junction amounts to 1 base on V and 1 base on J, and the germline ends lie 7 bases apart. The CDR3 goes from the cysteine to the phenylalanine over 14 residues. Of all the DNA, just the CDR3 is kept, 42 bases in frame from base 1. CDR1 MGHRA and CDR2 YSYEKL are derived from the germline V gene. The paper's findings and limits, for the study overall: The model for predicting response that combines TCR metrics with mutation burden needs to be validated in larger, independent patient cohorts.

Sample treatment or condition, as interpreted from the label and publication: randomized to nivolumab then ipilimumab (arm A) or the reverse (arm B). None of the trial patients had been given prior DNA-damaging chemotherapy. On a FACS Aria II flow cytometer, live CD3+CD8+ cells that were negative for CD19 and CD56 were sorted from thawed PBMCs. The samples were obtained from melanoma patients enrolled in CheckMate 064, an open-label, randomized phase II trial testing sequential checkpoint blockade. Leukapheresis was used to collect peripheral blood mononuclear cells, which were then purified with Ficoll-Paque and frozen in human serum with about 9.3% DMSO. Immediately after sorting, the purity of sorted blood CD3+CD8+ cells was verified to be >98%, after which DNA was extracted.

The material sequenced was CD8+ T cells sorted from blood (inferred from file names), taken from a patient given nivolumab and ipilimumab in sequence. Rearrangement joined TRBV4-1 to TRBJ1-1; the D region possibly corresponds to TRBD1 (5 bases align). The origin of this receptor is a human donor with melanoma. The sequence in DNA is TGCGCCAGCAGCCAAGTGGGGCAGAACACTGAAGCTTTCTTT. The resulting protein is CASSQVGQNTEAFF.